The following is a TCR beta chain sequence with its context. The data originate from a study of blood T cell repertoires in COVID-19. This CDR3 has 15 residues. Germline CDR1 is MNHEY and CDR2 is SMNVEV (reference sequence). The V gene end was trimmed by 2 bases and the J gene end by 2 bases; junction bases not matched to a gene: 3. Per the authors' pipeline: Cell counts per sample came from amplifying reference gene primers. The assay was immunoSEQ multiplex PCR, and TCRdb's table has in-frame clones only and misses some. V, J and clone size were drawn from that table, and D and trimming were deduced from the DNA. The table includes 220,000 or so clones, about 85% detected once.

This TCR was sampled from a man aged 45-65 years who had recovered from COVID-19. The genes are TRBV27 and TRBJ2-3, with 8 bases that match TRBD2. The sequenced sample consisted of peripheral blood. This CDR3 reads CASSLTSGDTDTQYF. The CDR3 nucleotides read TGTGCCAGCAGTTTAACTAGCGGTGACACAGATACGCAGTATTTT.